This T cell receptor beta chain was identified during a study of blood T cell repertoires in COVID-19. In the study overall: Samples representing acute and convalescent COVID-19 were sourced from the United States, Italy and Spain. In each case, the material was cDNA or gDNA derived from T cells, B-cell-depleted T cells, or PBMCs.

Study processing details: The authors estimated nucleated cell counts from reference gene primer amplification. The repertoire was sequenced with immunoSEQ multiplex PCR; TCRdb's copy has only in-frame clones and lacks some. V and J calls and clone size are copied from that table; D and trimming were computed from the DNA. The sample holds tens of thousands of clones, about 86% seen once. This clone showed up just once. The V gene's germline CDR1 is MNHNY and CDR2 SVGAGI (reference sequence). V lost 0 bases and J lost 5, with 7 bases in between. CDR3 length: 14 amino acids. The clonotype originates from a woman aged 60 to 75 with acute or convalescent COVID-19. The sample comprised peripheral blood. The chain combines TRBV6-6 with TRBJ2-2, with D unclear. CDR3 loop: CASSYSQATGELFF. CDR3 sequence (DNA): TGTGCCAGCAGTTACTCCCAAGCGACCGGGGAGCTGTTTTTT.